The 30 T cell receptor beta chains below all came from one sample that was sequenced in a study of beta chain features in type 1 diabetes. Study-level findings and limits: All four CD4+ subsets from Type 1 diabetes patients carried moderately but significantly shorter TCRB CDR3s.

All of the isolated RNA was reverse transcribed, so expressed TCRB transcripts were sequenced. Generated by immunoSEQ multiplex PCR, the TCRdb table keeps only in-frame clones and is missing some. The sample shows 200,000 to 300,000 clones, roughly 10% of them seen only once. These receptors have no identified antigens. Specimen: naive CD4+ T cells from blood. All receptors come from a man aged 25-45 years with type 1 diabetes.

The chain joins TRBV5-4 to TRBJ2-1, with D possibly TRBD1 on 6 matching bases. Per the germline V gene, CDR1 is SGHNT and CDR2 is YYREEE (reference sequence). The CDR3 has 15 residues. The ends were cut back, 4 bases at V and 7 bases at J, with 18 bases in the middle. CDR3 nucleotides: TGTGCCAGCAGCGCATCAGGGGCATCGGGGAATGAGCAGTTCTTC. Encoded protein: CASSASGASGNEQFF. The entire variable domain, with the rest obtained from reference TRBV5-4 and TRBJ2-1, is as follows: ETGVTQSPTHLIKTRGQQVTLRCSSQSGHNTVSWYQQALGQGPQFIFQYYREEENGRGNFPPRFSGLQFPNYSSELNVNALELDDSALYLCASSASGASGNEQFFGPGTRLTVL.

This chain connects TRBV15 to TRBJ2-6, with TRBD1 matching 12 bases. Trimming at V came to 6 bases and at J to 1 base, leaving 4 bases not matched to a gene. The length of the CDR3 is 17 residues. CDR1 and CDR2 from the germline V gene are LNHNV and YYDKDF (reference sequence). CDR3 residues: CATRTGQGASGANVLTF. CDR3 DNA: TGTGCCACCAGGACGGGACAGGGGGCATCTGGGGCCAACGTCCTGACTTTC.

About this clone itself: In the same sample, other DNA sequences code for this CDR3. J is TRBJ2-3 and V is TRBV18; D is uncertain. The germline V gene encodes CDR1 KGHSH and CDR2 LQKENI. CDR3 length: 13 amino acids. The germline V and J ends were trimmed by 0 bases and 5 bases, with 6 bases remaining between them. CDR3 loop: CASSPPSGDTQYF. In DNA, the CDR3 is TGTGCCAGCTCACCACCATCAGGAGATACGCAGTATTTT. The entire variable domain, with the rest obtained from reference TRBV18 and TRBJ2-3, is as follows: NAGVMQNPRHLVRRRGQEARLRCSPMKGHSHVYWYRQLPEEGLKFMVYLQKENIIDESGMPKERFSAEFPKEGPSILRIQQVVRGDSAAYFCASSPPSGDTQYFGPGTRLTVL.

This clone was observed a few times. The chain employs TRBV6-5 and TRBJ2-5; 9 bases match TRBD1. Trimming at V came to 2 bases and at J to 5 bases, leaving 9 bases not matched to a gene. This CDR3 region has 16 residues. The germline gives CDR1 MNHEY, CDR2 SVGAGI. The CDR3, as DNA: TGTGCCAGCAGTTACACCCGGACAGGGGTTTCGGAGACCCAGTACTTC. Translating it yields CASSYTRTGVSETQYF.

This clone showed up just a few times. This rearrangement joins TRBV2 to TRBJ2-3; perhaps TRBD2 as D (6 bases). Germline V lookup: CDR1 SNHLY, CDR2 FYNNEI. V lost 6 bases to trimming and J lost 8 bases, with 18 bases between them. This CDR3 comprises 14 residues. CDR3 loop: CASSKTGDGGTQYF. The CDR3 DNA follows: TGTGCCAGCAGCAAGACTGGGGACGGGGGTACGCAGTATTTT.

The chain employs TRBV7-3 and TRBJ2-7, with 7 bases matching TRBD1. The trim removed 5 bases at V and 3 bases at J, leaving 10 bases unmatched. The CDR3 extends over 15 amino acids. Germline CDR1 reads SGHTA; CDR2 reads FQGTGA. CDR3 in DNA: TGTGCCAGCAGCCTTGCCCCGGGACAGAGCTACGAGCAGTACTTC. Translation gives CASSLAPGQSYEQYF. Supplemented by reference TRBV7-3 and TRBJ2-7, the full variable domain reads GAGVSQTPSNKVTEKGKYVELRCDPISGHTALYWYRQSLGQGPEFLIYFQGTGAADDSGLPNDRFFAVRPEGSVSTLKIQRTERGDSAVYLCASSLAPGQSYEQYFGPGTRLTVT.

This clone was found a few times. The chain employs TRBV29-1 and TRBJ2-7; 11 bases agree with TRBD2. Germline loops: CDR1 SQVTM, CDR2 ANQGSEA. There are 14 residues in the CDR3. V gave up 4 bases and J gave up 6 bases; unmatched junction bases: 8. CDR3 nucleotides: TGCAGCGTTGGGGATAGCGGGGGGGCAGGCGAGCAGTACTTC. As protein: CSVGDSGGAGEQYF.

The V call is TRBV18, the J call TRBJ2-5; TRBD2 is a possible D gene (5 bases). Germline-derived CDR1 and CDR2 are KGHSH and LQKENI. The CDR3 totals 14 residues. The V and J ends lost 0 bases and 2 bases respectively, with 7 bases between them. As DNA, the CDR3 is TGTGCCAGCTCACCACCACGGGGTCAAGAGACCCAGTACTTC. Translated: CASSPPRGQETQYF. Combining the CDR3 with reference TRBV18 and TRBJ2-5 gives the whole variable domain NAGVMQNPRHLVRRRGQEARLRCSPMKGHSHVYWYRQLPEEGLKFMVYLQKENIIDESGMPKERFSAEFPKEGPSILRIQQVVRGDSAAYFCASSPPRGQETQYFGPGTRLLVL.

The chain employs TRBV19 and TRBJ2-2, with TRBD1 matching 7 bases. CDR3 length: 15 amino acids. Looked up from germline, CDR1 is LNHDA and CDR2 is SQIVND (reference sequence). The ends lost 7 bases at V and 4 bases at J; junction bases unmatched: 9. CDR3 residues: CASNQDRASTGELFF. CDR3 coding DNA: TGTGCCAGTAACCAAGACAGGGCGTCCACCGGGGAGCTGTTTTTT. The full variable domain, its missing parts supplied by reference TRBV19 and TRBJ2-2, is DGGITQSPKYLFRKEGQNVTLSCEQNLNHDAMYWYRQDPGQGLRLIYYSQIVNDFQKGDIAEGYSVSREKKESFPLTVTSAQKNPTAFYLCASNQDRASTGELFFGEGSRLTVL.

This clone was seen a few times. The chain recombines TRBV2 with TRBJ2-5; a possible D gene is TRBD2 (5 bases). The CDR3 is 15 residues long. Trimming stripped 0 bases from V and 2 bases from J, with 10 bases between. Germline V lookup: CDR1 SNHLY, CDR2 FYNNEI. The CDR3 DNA follows: TGTGCCAGCAGTGAAGCCTTCCGGGGTCAAGAGACCCAGTACTTC. It is translated as CASSEAFRGQETQYF.

This clone was seen a few times. The V gene is TRBV7-9, the J gene TRBJ1-2; unclear D gene. Per germline, CDR1 SEHNR and CDR2 FQNEAQ (reference sequence). With 0 bases removed from V and 3 bases from J, the gap between germline ends came to 11 bases. CDR3 length: 15 residues. The CDR3 loop reads CASSLALEGDYGYTF. The DNA for the CDR3 is TGTGCCAGCAGCTTAGCACTTGAGGGCGACTATGGCTACACCTTC.

In DNA form, the CDR3 reads TGCAGCGCTGGGTCTACTCAAGGACATCTCGAGCAGTACTTC. Its protein product is CSAGSTQGHLEQYF. The J gene is TRBJ2-7, the V gene TRBV29-1; the D gene is possibly TRBD1 (5 bases). CDR3 length: 14 residues. V gave up 7 bases and J gave up 6 bases, with 22 bases separating them. In germline, CDR1 is SQVTM, CDR2 ANQGSEA.

The chain couples TRBV30 to TRBJ2-7; 7 bases map to TRBD2. The CDR3 is 14 amino acids. The junction had 8 bases not matched to a gene; V was cut back by 2 bases and J by 4 bases. The germline CDR1 and CDR2 sequences are GTSNPN and SVGIG (reference sequence). The CDR3 protein is CAWSPGGSLYEQYF. DNA for the CDR3: TGTGCCTGGAGTCCGGGGGGATCCCTATACGAGCAGTACTTC.

The chain has TRBV7-2 and TRBJ1-2; maybe TRBD1 (5 bases). CDR1 and CDR2 from the germline V gene are SGHTA and FQGNSA. The V end lost 10 bases, the J end lost 2 bases, and 11 bases lay between the germline ends. The CDR3 has 12 amino acids. CDR3 coding DNA: TGTGCCATCCTCCGGGGGAACTATGGCTACACCTTC. Its translation: CAILRGNYGYTF.

The V gene is TRBV15, the J gene TRBJ2-7; 7 bases agree with TRBD1. The CDR3 loop spans 16 amino acids. Trimming at V came to 2 bases and at J to 1 base, leaving 8 bases not matched to a gene. CDR1 and CDR2 from the germline V gene are LNHNV and YYDKDF (reference sequence). CDR3 sequence reads: CATSRPGQANSYEQYF. The CDR3 coding sequence is TGTGCCACCAGCAGACCCGGACAGGCCAATTCCTACGAGCAGTACTTC.

This clone showed up just a few times. The chain has TRBV30 and TRBJ1-4; D is unresolved. V lost 1 base, J lost 8 bases, and 8 bases lay in between. The CDR3 runs to 12 residues. Germline V gene sequence: CDR1 GTSNPN, CDR2 SVGIG (reference sequence). Here the CDR3 DNA reads TGTGCCTGGAGTGGGGAGGGAGAAAAACTGTTTTTT. It translates to CAWSGEGEKLFF.

This clone appeared once. The V gene is TRBV27, the J gene TRBJ1-1; D perhaps matches TRBD1 (5 bases). V dropped 2 bases and J dropped 1 base, with 5 bases sitting between them. Germline V CDR1 and CDR2: MNHEY, SMNVEV (reference sequence). CDR3 length equals 13 residues. The CDR3 nucleotides are TGTGCCAGCAGTTTACAGGGGAACACTGAAGCTTTCTTT. This codes for CASSLQGNTEAFF.

This clone was seen a handful of times. The chain combines TRBV4-2 with TRBJ2-5, with a weak D call TRBD1 (6 bases). Deletions cut 5 bases from V and 5 bases from J, with 18 bases between. The CDR3 runs 15 residues. Looked up from germline, CDR1 is LGHNA and CDR2 is YNFKEQ. The CDR3 loop reads CASSSFQGGEETQYF. DNA of the CDR3: TGTGCCAGCAGCTCCTTTCAAGGGGGTGAGGAGACCCAGTACTTC.

The rearrangement links TRBV9 to TRBJ2-2; 9 bases align to TRBD2. Germline CDR1 is SGDLS and CDR2 is YYNGEE. This CDR3 spans 17 amino acids. After removal of 0 bases from V and 5 bases from J, the junction contained 8 bases not matched to a gene. CDR3 sequence reads: CASSVGGGGARTGELFF. As DNA, the CDR3 is TGTGCCAGCAGCGTAGGCGGCGGGGGGGCTCGTACCGGGGAGCTGTTTTTT.

There are a few counts of this clone. CDR3 coding DNA: TGCGCCAGCAACGGGGTGGACACCGGGGAGCTGTTTTTT. Amino acids: CASNGVDTGELFF. The rearrangement uses TRBV5-1 and TRBJ2-2; D perhaps matches TRBD2 (5 bases). V was clipped by 6 bases and J by 3 bases, with 9 bases between them. The CDR3 extends over 13 amino acids. Germline V gives CDR1 SGHRS, CDR2 YFSETQ.

The chain joins TRBV13 to TRBJ1-1; TRBD1 is a possible D gene (5 bases). The CDR3 spans 12 residues. Germline V CDR1 and CDR2: PRHDT, FYEKMQ (reference sequence). V gave up 6 bases and J gave up 7 bases, with 12 bases separating them. The CDR3 region is CASSPRGGEAFF. The DNA of the CDR3 is TGTGCCAGCAGTCCAAGGGGCGGTGAAGCTTTCTTT.

This clone was recorded a few times. The J gene is TRBJ1-2, the V gene TRBV5-1; TRBD1 is a possible D gene (5 bases). The CDR3 length is 13 residues. V lost 1 base, J lost 6 bases, and 10 bases lay in between. Looked up from germline, CDR1 is SGHRS and CDR2 is YFSETQ. In DNA, the CDR3 is TGCGCCAGCAGCTTGAGTCAGGGAAATGGCTACACCTTC. It translates to CASSLSQGNGYTF.

This chain uses TRBV27 with TRBJ2-1, with TRBD1 as a possible D gene (6 bases). Trimming stripped 4 bases from V and 9 bases from J, with 10 bases between. Germline V gene lookup returns CDR1 MNHEY and CDR2 SMNVEV (reference sequence). CDR3 length: 12 amino acids. The CDR3 DNA reads TGTGCCAGCAGTTCACAGGGTCGTGAGCAGTTCTTC. Encoded protein: CASSSQGREQFF.

V gene TRBV7-9 combines with J gene TRBJ2-7; D is unresolved. Germline V gene data show CDR1 as SEHNR and CDR2 as FQNEAQ (reference sequence). This CDR3 is 14 amino acids long. Trimming cost V 3 bases and J 5 bases, with 14 bases left between them. CDR3 DNA sequence: TGTGCCAGCAGCTTTACTTCGCCTATTGACGAGCAGTACTTC. This encodes CASSFTSPIDEQYF.

This clone was detected a few times. The CDR3 DNA reads TGTGCCAGCAGCTTATCCCCTCGGACAGCCCAAGAGACCCAGTACTTC. Translation gives CASSLSPRTAQETQYF. V and J are TRBV7-9 and TRBJ2-5; D perhaps matches TRBD1 (6 bases). The CDR3 runs 16 residues. CDR1 and CDR2 from the germline V gene are SEHNR and FQNEAQ (reference sequence). The ends were cut back, 2 bases at V and 1 base at J, with 14 bases in the middle.

This clone was detected a few times. The rearrangement links TRBV7-2 to TRBJ2-5; unclear D gene. Trimming pared 5 bases from V and 7 bases from J, leaving 14 bases between. The CDR3 contains 13 residues. Germline CDR1 is SGHTA and CDR2 is FQGNSA. The CDR3 DNA sequence: TGTGCCAGCAGCGTCCAAGAGACTGGGACCCAGTACTTC. Translated, it gives CASSVQETGTQYF.

Turning to this clone: A read error may produce the germline difference seen at one junction end. The rearrangement links TRBV7-7 to TRBJ2-5, with D maybe TRBD1 (6 bases). Looked up from germline, CDR1 is SSHAT and CDR2 is FNYEAQ (reference sequence). The CDR3 consists of 12 residues. The CDR3 region has the DNA TGTGCTAGCAGCTCGAGGGGGGAGACCCAGTACTTC. Translation: CASSSRGETQYF.

This clone was seen a few times. The chain employs TRBV29-1 and TRBJ1-3; D is unclear. CDR3 length: 13 amino acids. V lost 3 bases to trimming and J lost 8 bases, with 14 bases between them. The germline CDR1 and CDR2 sequences are SQVTM and ANQGSEA. The CDR3 DNA follows: TGCAGCGTTGAGGGCCGTCCCCGAGACACCATATATTTT. Encoded protein: CSVEGRPRDTIYF.

This clone was counted only a few times. V usage is TRBV4-1 and J usage is TRBJ1-2; unclear D gene. The CDR3 runs 14 residues. Trimming stripped 2 bases from V and 7 bases from J, with 14 bases between. Germline V gives CDR1 MGHRA, CDR2 YSYEKL. CDR3 coding DNA: TGCGCCAGCAGCCAACCTTTAAAATCCGGTGGCTACACCTTC. This gives the protein CASSQPLKSGGYTF.

The V gene is TRBV9, the J gene TRBJ2-5; 8 bases fit TRBD2. In germline, CDR1 is SGDLS, CDR2 YYNGEE. The CDR3 is 15 residues long. The trim removed 0 bases at V and 5 bases at J, leaving 6 bases unmatched. As DNA, the CDR3 is TGTGCCAGCAGCGTAGCTGACGGGGGGGCGGAGACCCAGTACTTC. Its protein is CASSVADGGAETQYF.